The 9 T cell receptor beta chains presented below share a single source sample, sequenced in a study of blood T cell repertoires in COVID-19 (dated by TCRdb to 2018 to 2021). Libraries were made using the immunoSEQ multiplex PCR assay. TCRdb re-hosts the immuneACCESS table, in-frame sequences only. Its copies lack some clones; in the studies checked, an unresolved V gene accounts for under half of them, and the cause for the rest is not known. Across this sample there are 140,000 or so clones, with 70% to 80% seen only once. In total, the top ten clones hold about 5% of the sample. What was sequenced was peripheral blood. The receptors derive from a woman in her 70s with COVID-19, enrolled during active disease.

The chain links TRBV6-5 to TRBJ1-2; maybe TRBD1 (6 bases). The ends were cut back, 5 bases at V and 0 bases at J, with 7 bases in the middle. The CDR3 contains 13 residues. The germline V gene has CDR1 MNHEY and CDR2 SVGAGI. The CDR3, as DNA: TGTGCCAGCAGTAGACAGGCTAACTATGGCTACACCTTC. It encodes CASSRQANYGYTF.

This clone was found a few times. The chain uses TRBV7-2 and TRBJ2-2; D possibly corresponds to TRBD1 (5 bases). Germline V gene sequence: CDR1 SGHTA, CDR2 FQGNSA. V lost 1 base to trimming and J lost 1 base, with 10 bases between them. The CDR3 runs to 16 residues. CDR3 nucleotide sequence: TGTGCCAGCAGCTTAGTGGCAGGGATGAACACCGGGGAGCTGTTTTTT. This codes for CASSLVAGMNTGELFF. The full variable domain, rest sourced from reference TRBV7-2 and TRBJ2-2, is GAGVSQSPSNKVTEKGKDVELRCDPISGHTALYWYRQSLGQGLEFLIYFQGNSAPDKSGLPSDRFSAERTGGSVSTLTIQRTQQEDSAVYLCASSLVAGMNTGELFFGEGSRLTVL.

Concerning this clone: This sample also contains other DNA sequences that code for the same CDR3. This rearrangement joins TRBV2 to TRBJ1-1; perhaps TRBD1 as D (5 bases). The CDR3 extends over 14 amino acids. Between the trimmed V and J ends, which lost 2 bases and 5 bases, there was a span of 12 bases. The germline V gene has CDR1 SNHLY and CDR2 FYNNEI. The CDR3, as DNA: TGTGCCAGCAGTGAATCAGGGATCTATACTGAAGCTTTCTTT. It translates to CASSESGIYTEAFF.

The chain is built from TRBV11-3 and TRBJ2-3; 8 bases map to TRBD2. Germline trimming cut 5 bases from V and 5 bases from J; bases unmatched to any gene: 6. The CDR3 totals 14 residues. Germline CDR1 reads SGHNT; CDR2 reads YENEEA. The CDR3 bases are TGTGCCAGCAGCCTGGGACTAGTGGGAGATACGCAGTATTTT. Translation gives CASSLGLVGDTQYF. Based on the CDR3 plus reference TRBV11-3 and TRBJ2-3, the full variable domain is EAGVVQSPRYKIIEKKQPVAFWCNPISGHNTLYWYLQNLGQGPELLIRYENEEAVDDSQLPKDRFSAERLKGVDSTLKIQPAELGDSAVYLCASSLGLVGDTQYFGPGTRLTVL.

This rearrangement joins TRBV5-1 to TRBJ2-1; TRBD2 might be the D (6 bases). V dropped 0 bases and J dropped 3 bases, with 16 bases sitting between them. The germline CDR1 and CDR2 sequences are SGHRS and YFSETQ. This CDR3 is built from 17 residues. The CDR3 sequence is CASSLAASGTFYNEQFF. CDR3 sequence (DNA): TGCGCCAGCAGCTTGGCCGCCTCCGGGACTTTCTACAATGAGCAGTTCTTC. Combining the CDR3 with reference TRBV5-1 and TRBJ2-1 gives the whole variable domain KAGVTQTPRYLIKTRGQQVTLSCSPISGHRSVSWYQQTPGQGLQFLFEYFSETQRNKGNFPGRFSGRQFSNSRSEMNVSTLELGDSALYLCASSLAASGTFYNEQFFGPGTRLTVL.

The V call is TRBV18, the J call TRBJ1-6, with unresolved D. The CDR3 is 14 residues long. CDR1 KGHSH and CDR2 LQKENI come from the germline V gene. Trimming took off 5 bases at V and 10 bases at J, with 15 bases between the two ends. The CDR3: CASSDREQGSPLHF. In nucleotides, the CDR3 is TGTGCCAGCTCAGATAGGGAGCAAGGGTCACCCCTCCACTTT.

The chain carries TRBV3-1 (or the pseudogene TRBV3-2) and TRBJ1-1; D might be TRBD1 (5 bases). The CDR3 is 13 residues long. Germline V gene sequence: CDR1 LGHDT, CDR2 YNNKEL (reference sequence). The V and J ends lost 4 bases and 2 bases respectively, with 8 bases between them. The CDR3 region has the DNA TGTGCCAGCAGCCCCCAGGGAAACACTGAAGCTTTCTTT. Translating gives CASSPQGNTEAFF.

Here the CDR3 reads CSVRDREVGEQYF. The DNA for the CDR3 is TGCAGCGTTAGGGACAGGGAGGTCGGCGAGCAGTACTTC. The chain uses TRBV29-1 and TRBJ2-7; 9 nucleotides agree with TRBD1. The germline V gene has CDR1 SQVTM and CDR2 ANQGSEA. J gave up 6 bases and V 5 bases, and 8 bases lay outside the gene matches. The CDR3 consists of 13 residues.

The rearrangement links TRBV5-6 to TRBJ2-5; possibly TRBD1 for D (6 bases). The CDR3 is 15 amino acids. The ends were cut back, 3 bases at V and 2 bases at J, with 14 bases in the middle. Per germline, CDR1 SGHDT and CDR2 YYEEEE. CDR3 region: CASSYGTFPQETQYF. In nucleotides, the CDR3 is TGTGCCAGCAGCTACGGGACATTCCCTCAAGAGACCCAGTACTTC.